A selection of T cell receptor beta chains follows, all from one sample in a study of response to subunit inactivated influenza vaccine. TCRdb re-analysed the RT-PCR reads in MiXCR, keeping a single row per CDR3 protein. The data show about 310,000 distinct CDR3 sequences, with 22% seen just once and 10% held by the top ten. The source was PBMCs from blood, collected roughly 20 months after vaccination. The receptors were sampled from a man in his fifties or sixties who received an inactivated influenza vaccine. Both conserved end residues are part of each CDR3.

TRBV28,TRBJ2-3,CASSPGNTQYF
TRBV12-3/TRBV12-4,TRBJ2-2,CASSLEQGNTGELFF
TRBV20-1,TRBJ2-7,CSAAQGNEQYF
TRBV4-1,TRBJ1-3,CASSQAGTRRENTIYF
TRBV12-3/TRBV12-4,TRBJ2-3,CASSFGVGTDTQYF
TRBV6-5,TRBJ1-2,CASSYSPVGSYGYTF
TRBV7-9,TRBJ2-5,CASSPVGRETQYF
TRBV29-1,TRBJ2-2,CSVPGRASNTGELFF
TRBV5-1,TRBJ1-2,CASSLGTGMDGYTF
TRBV12-3/TRBV12-4,TRBJ1-4,CATRIQGFNEKLFF
TRBV19,TRBJ1-6,CATKPRTDLYNSPLHF
TRBV12-3/TRBV12-4,TRBJ1-3,CASSPPTGKGNTIYF
TRBV9,TRBJ2-2,CASSANRGWTGELFF
TRBV6-5,TRBJ1-2,CASSYSGGRGGYTF
TRBV28,TRBJ2-2,CASSSGLAGITGELFF
TRBV28,TRBJ2-1,CASSRPGRIDLAGGQGNEQFF
TRBV20-1,TRBJ2-1,CSAIGTRSYNEQFF
TRBV5-1,TRBJ2-1,CASSWTGGAGYEQFF
TRBV11-1,TRBJ2-7,CASSSPAGAGQGFYEQYF
TRBV3-1,TRBJ1-4,CASSRRTGQGSEKLFF
TRBV20-1,TRBJ2-3,CSATTSGLADTQYF
TRBV15,TRBJ2-7,CATSRDLLQGQRTSYEQYF